The text below deals with one T cell receptor beta chain. Germline CDR1 is SEHNR and CDR2 is FQNEAQ (reference sequence). The CDR3 runs to 14 residues. V gave up 5 bases and J gave up 8 bases; unmatched junction bases: 2. This record comes from a study of control samples from healthy donors and cancer patients. The repertoire was sequenced with immunoSEQ multiplex PCR; TCRdb's copy has only in-frame clones and lacks some. Of 150,000 or so clones listed, just under 95% were seen once; the top ten hold approximately 6%. Sample: blood. The receptor comes from a man aged 40-49 years in good health. V is TRBV7-9 and J is TRBJ1-6; 11 nucleotides line up with TRBD1. The CDR3 sequence is CASSLGQGDSPLHF. For the CDR3, the DNA is TGTGCCAGCAGCCTGGGACAGGGGGATTCACCCCTCCACTTT.